This TCR beta chain came from a study of shared clonotypes between healthy human individuals. Sequencing was performed with immunoSEQ multiplex PCR; in TCRdb, only in-frame clones are kept and a portion is missing. The table includes about 600,000 clones, roughly 79% detected once. The source of this sequence is a woman between 40 and 50 years old in good health. Some clones in this sample may be carry-over from other donors' samples. The sequencing input was PBMCs.

This CDR3 reads CASSAFPGTSGKKGQFF. Here the CDR3 DNA reads TGTGCCAGCAGCGCGTTCCCTGGGACTAGCGGGAAAAAGGGGCAGTTCTTC. V is TRBV7-9 and J is TRBJ2-1; 13 nucleotides agree with TRBD2. Trimming removed 5 bases from V and 12 bases from J; junction bases left unmatched: 16. The CDR3 covers 17 residues. CDR1 is SEHNR and CDR2 is FQNEAQ in the germline V gene (reference sequence).